This T cell receptor (beta chain) derives from a study of OX40 agonist ivuxolimab in advanced cancers. Study-wide context: Therapy given before enrollment (anti-PD-1, anti-PD-L1 or anti-CTLA-4) was allowed, and around 40% had some. The study reported partial responses in three patients: one hepatocellular carcinoma, two cutaneous melanoma.

Of note for this clone: Its antigen is unknown.

Study-level results: At doses 0.1 to 3.0 mg/kg, CD4+ and CD8+ clones expanded.

Germline V lookup: CDR1 MNHEY, CDR2 SMNVEV (reference sequence). V gave up 8 bases and J gave up 10 bases, with 17 bases separating them. This CDR3 is 12 amino acids long. Libraries were prepared by immunoSEQ multiplex PCR; TCRdb keeps only in-frame clonotypes and omits some of them. Of 95,000 to 150,000 clones listed, 85% to 90% were seen once; the top ten hold around 0.53%. This TCR derives from an adult with an advanced solid tumor such as melanoma, head and neck, liver or kidney cancer. The material sequenced was CD4+ or CD8+ T cells sorted from blood, taken in a trial of the OX40 agonist ivuxolimab. V is TRBV27 and J is TRBJ2-5, with a possible D match to TRBD1 (8 bases). DNA for the CDR3: TGTGCCAGCCGGGGGGACAGGTCCCTCCAGTACTTC. It specifies CASRGDRSLQYF.